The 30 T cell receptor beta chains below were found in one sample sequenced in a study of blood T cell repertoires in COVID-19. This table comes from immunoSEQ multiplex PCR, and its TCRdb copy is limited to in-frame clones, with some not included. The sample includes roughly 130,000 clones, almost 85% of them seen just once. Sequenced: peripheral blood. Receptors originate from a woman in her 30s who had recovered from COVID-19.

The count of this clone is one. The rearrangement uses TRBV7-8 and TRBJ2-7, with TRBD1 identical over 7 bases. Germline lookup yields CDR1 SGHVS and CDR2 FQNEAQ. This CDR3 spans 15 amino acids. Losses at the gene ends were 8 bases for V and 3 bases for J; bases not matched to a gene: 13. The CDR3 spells CASSDAGTANYEQYF. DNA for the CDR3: TGTGCCAGCTCAGACGCCGGGACAGCAAACTACGAGCAGTACTTC.

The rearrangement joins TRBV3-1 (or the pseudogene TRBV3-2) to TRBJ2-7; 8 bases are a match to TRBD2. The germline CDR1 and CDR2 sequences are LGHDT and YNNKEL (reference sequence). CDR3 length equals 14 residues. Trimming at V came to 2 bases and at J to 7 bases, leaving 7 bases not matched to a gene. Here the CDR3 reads CASSQRGGPREQYF. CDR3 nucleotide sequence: TGTGCCAGCAGCCAACGGGGGGGGCCGAGGGAGCAGTACTTC.

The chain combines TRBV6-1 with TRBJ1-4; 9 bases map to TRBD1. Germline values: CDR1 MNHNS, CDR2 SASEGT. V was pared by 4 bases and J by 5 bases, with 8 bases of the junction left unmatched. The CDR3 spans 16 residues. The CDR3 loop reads CASSARRQGVNEKLFF. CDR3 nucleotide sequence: TGTGCCAGCAGTGCCAGACGACAGGGGGTAAATGAAAAACTGTTTTTT.

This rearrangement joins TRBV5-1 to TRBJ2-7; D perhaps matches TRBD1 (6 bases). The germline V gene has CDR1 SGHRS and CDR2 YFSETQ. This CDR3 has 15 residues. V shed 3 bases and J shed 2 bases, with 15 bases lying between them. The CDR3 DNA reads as TGCGCCAGCAGCTCTGACAGGATGACCACCTACGAGCAGTACTTC. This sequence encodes CASSSDRMTTYEQYF.

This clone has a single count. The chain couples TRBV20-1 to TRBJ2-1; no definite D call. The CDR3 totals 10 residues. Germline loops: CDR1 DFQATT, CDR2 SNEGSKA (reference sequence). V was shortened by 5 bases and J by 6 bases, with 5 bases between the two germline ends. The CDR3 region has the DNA TGCAGTGCTCGCGTCAATGAGCAGTTCTTC. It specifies CSARVNEQFF.

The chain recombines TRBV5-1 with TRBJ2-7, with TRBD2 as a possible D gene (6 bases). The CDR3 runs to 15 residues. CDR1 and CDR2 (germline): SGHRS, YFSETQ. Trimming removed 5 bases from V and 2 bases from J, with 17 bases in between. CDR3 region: CASSSTPDYPYEQYF. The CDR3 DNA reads TGCGCCAGCAGTTCCACCCCGGACTACCCCTACGAGCAGTACTTC.

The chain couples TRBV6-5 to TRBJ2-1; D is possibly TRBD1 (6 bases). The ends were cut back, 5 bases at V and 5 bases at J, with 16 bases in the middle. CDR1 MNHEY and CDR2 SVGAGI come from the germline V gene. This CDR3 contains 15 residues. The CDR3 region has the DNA TGTGCCAGCAGTCAGGGGAGCGCGGGCAACAATGAGCAGTTCTTC. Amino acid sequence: CASSQGSAGNNEQFF.

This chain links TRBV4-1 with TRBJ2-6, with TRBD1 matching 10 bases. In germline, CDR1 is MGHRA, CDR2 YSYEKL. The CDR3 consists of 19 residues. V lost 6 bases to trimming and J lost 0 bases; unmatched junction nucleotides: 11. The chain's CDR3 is CASRPEPGQGISGANVLTF. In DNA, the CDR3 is TGCGCCAGCAGGCCAGAGCCGGGACAGGGGATCTCTGGGGCCAACGTCCTGACTTTC.

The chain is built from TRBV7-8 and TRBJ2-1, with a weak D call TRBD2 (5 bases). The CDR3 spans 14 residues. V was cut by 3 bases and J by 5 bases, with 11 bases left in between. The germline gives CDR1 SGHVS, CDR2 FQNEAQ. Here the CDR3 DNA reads TGTGCCAGCAGCTTCGACCCAGCGGACAATGAGCAGTTCTTC. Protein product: CASSFDPADNEQFF.

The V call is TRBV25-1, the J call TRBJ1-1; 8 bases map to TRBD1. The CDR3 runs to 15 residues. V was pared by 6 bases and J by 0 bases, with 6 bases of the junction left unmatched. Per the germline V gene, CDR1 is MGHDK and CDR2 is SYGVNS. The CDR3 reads CASRSDRAMNTEAFF. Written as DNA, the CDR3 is TGTGCCAGCAGGTCGGACAGGGCCATGAACACTGAAGCTTTCTTT.

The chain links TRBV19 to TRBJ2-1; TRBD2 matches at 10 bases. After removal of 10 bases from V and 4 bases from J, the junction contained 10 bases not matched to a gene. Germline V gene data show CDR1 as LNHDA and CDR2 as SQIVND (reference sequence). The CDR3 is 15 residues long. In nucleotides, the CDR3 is TGTGCCACGATGATCACTAGCGGGGATTACAATGAGCAGTTCTTC. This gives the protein CATMITSGDYNEQFF.

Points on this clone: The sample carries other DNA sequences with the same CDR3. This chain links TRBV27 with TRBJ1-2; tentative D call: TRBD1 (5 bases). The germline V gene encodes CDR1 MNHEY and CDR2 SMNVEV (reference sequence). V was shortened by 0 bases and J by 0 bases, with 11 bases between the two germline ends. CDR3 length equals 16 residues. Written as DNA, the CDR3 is TGTGCCAGCAGTTTATCGCTGGCAGGGACTAACTATGGCTACACCTTC. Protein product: CASSLSLAGTNYGYTF.

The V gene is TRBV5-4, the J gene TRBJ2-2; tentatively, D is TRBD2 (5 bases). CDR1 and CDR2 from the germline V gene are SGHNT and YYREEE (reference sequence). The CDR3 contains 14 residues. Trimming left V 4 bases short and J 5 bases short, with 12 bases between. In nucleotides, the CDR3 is TGTGCCAGCAGCCTTGACGCGGGTACCGGGGAGCTGTTTTTT. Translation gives CASSLDAGTGELFF.

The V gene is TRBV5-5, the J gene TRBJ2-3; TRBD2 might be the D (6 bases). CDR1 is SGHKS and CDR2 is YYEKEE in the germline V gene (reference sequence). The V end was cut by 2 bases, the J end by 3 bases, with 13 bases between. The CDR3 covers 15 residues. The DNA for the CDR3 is TGTGCCAGCAGCTTCTACCCAGGGACTACAGATACGCAGTATTTT. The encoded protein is CASSFYPGTTDTQYF.

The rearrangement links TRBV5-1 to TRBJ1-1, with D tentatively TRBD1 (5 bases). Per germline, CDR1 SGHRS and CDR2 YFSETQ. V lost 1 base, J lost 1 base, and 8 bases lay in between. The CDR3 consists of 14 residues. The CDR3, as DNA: TGCGCCAGCAGCTTGAACGGGGGGAACACTGAAGCTTTCTTT. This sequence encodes CASSLNGGNTEAFF.

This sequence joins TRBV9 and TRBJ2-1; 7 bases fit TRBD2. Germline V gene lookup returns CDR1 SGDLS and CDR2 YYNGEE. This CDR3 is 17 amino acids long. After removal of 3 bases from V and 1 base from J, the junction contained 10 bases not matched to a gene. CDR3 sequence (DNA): TGTGCCAGCAGCGCTTTCCAGACTAGCCAGTCCTACAATGAGCAGTTCTTC. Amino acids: CASSAFQTSQSYNEQFF.

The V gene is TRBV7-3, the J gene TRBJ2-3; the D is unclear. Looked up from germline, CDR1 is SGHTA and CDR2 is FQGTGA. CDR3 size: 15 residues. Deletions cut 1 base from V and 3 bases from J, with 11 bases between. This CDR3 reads CASSLNGLGTDTQYF. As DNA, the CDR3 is TGTGCCAGCAGCTTAAATGGGCTTGGGACAGATACGCAGTATTTT.

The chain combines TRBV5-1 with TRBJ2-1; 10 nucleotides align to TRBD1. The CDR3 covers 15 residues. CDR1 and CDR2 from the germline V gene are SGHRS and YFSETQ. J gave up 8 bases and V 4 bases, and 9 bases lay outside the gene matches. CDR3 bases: TGCGCCAGCAGCCAGGACGGGACAGGGGTCGATGAGCAGTTCTTC. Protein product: CASSQDGTGVDEQFF. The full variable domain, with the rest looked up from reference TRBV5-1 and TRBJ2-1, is KAGVTQTPRYLIKTRGQQVTLSCSPISGHRSVSWYQQTPGQGLQFLFEYFSETQRNKGNFPGRFSGRQFSNSRSEMNVSTLELGDSALYLCASSQDGTGVDEQFFGPGTRLTVL.

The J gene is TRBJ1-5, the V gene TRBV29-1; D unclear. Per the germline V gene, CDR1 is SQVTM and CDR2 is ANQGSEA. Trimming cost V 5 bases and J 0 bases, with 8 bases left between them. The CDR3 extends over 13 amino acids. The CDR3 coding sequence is TGCAGCGTTCAACTCGATAGCAATCAGCCCCAGCATTTT. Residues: CSVQLDSNQPQHF.

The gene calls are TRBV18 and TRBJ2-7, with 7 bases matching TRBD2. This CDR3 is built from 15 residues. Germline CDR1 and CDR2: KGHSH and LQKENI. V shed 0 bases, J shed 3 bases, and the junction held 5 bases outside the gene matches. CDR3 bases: TGTGCCAGCTCACCACCGAGCGGGGAAGGCTACGAGCAGTACTTC. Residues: CASSPPSGEGYEQYF.

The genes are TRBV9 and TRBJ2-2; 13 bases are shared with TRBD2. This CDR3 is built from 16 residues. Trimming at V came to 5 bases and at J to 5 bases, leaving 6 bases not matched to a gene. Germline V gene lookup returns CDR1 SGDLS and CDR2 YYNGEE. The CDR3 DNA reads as TGTGCCAGCAGACCTGGACTAGCGGGGGAAACCGGGGAGCTGTTTTTT. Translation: CASRPGLAGETGELFF.

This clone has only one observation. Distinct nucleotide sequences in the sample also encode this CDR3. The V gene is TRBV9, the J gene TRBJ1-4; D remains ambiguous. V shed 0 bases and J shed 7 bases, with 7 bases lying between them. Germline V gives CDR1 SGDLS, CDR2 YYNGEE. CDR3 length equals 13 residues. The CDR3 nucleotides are TGTGCCAGCAGCGTAGTTCCGGGTGAAAAACTGTTTTTT. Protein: CASSVVPGEKLFF.

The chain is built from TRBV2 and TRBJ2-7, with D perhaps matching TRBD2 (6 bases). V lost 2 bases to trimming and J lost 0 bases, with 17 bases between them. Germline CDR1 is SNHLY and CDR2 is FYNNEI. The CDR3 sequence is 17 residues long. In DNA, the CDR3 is TGTGCCAGCAGTGAAATATGGAGGGGTCAGAGCTCCTACGAGCAGTACTTC. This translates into CASSEIWRGQSSYEQYF.

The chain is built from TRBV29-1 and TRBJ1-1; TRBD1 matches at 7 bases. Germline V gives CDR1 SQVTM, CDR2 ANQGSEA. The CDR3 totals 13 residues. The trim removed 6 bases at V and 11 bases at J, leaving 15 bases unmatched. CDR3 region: CSVGRDSDGVAFF. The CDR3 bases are TGCAGCGTGGGCCGGGACAGCGATGGGGTGGCTTTCTTT.

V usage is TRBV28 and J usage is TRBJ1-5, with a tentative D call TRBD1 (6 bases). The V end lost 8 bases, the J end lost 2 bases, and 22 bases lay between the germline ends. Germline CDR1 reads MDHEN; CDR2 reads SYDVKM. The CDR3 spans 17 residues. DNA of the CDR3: TGTGCCAGCTATTTTGGGCACAGGGAATTAGGCAATCAGCCCCAGCATTTT. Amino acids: CASYFGHRELGNQPQHF.

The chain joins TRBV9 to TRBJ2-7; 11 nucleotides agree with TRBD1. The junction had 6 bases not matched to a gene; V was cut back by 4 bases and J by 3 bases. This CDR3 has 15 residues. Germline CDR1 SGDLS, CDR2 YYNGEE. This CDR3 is CASSLGDRGFYEQYF. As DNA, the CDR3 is TGTGCCAGCAGCCTGGGGGACAGGGGGTTCTACGAGCAGTACTTC. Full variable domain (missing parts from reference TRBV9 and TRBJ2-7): DSGVTQTPKHLITATGQRVTLRCSPRSGDLSVYWYQQSLDQGLQFLIQYYNGEERAKGNILERFSAQQFPDLHSELNLSSLELGDSALYFCASSLGDRGFYEQYFGPGTRLTVT.

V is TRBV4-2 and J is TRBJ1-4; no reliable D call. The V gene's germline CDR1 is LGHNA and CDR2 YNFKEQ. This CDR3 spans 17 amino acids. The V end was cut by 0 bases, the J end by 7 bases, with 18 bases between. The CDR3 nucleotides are TGTGCCAGCAGCCAAGACCCTTATGAACGTCCGGGTGAAAAACTGTTTTTT. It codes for CASSQDPYERPGEKLFF.

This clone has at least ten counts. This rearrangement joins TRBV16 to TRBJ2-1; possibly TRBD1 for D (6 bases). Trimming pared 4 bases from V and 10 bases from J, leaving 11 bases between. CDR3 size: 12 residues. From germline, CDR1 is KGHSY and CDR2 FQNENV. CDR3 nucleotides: TGTGCCAGCAGCCCCAACAGGGCAGAGCAGTTCTTC. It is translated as CASSPNRAEQFF. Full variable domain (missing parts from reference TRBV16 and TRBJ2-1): GEEVAQTPKHLVRGEGQKAKLYCAPIKGHSYVFWYQQVLKNEFKFLISFQNENVFDETGMPKERFSAKCLPNSPCSLEIQATKLEDSAVYFCASSPNRAEQFFGPGTRLTVL.

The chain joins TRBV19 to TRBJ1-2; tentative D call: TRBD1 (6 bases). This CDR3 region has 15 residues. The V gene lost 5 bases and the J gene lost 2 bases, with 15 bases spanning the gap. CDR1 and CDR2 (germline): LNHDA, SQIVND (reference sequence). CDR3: CASSGRQEENYGYTF. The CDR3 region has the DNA TGTGCCAGTAGTGGGAGACAGGAGGAGAACTATGGCTACACCTTC.

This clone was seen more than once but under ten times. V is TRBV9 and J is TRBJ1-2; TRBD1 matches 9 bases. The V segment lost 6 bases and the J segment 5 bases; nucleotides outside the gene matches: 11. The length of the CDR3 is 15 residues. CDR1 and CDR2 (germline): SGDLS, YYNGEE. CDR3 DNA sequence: TGTGCCAGCACCGGGACAGGGAATGTTGGGTATGGCTACACCTTC. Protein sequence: CASTGTGNVGYGYTF.